Listed here are 14 T cell receptor beta chains from one sample, sequenced in a study of shared clonotypes between healthy human individuals. Produced via immunoSEQ multiplex PCR; TCRdb's table is partial and in-frame only. The data show more than 2 million clones, 90% to 95% seen once. CD45RO-negative cells were positively selected for CCR7, leaving out terminally differentiated effector memory CD45RA+ cells. Sequencing used naive CD8+ T cells from PBMCs. The receptors shown here come from a man aged 18 to 29 in good health. Some clones in this sample may be carry-over from other donors' samples.

With respect to this clone: The sample contains more than one DNA sequence encoding this CDR3. This chain uses TRBV7-9 with TRBJ1-1, with D maybe TRBD1 (5 bases). Trimming stripped 6 bases from V and 5 bases from J, with 10 bases between. The CDR3 contains 12 residues. CDR1 and CDR2 (germline): SEHNR, FQNEAQ (reference sequence). This chain's CDR3 is CASRVGGTEAFF. CDR3 DNA sequence: TGTGCCAGCAGGGTGGGGGGGACTGAAGCTTTCTTT.

The chain has TRBV7-3 and TRBJ2-1, with 7 bases identical to TRBD2. J lost 6 bases, V lost 1 base, and 6 bases had no gene match. The CDR3 extends over 15 amino acids. The germline gives CDR1 SGHTA, CDR2 FQGTGA. CDR3 sequence (DNA): TGTGCCAGCAGCTTAAGCCCCCTAGCGGCCAATGAGCAGTTCTTC. Amino acids: CASSLSPLAANEQFF.

This chain joins TRBV19 and TRBJ1-2; 7 positions agree with TRBD1. The CDR3 sequence is 15 residues long. V lost 4 bases, J lost 5 bases, and 10 bases stayed unmatched. Germline V CDR1 and CDR2: LNHDA, SQIVND (reference sequence). CDR3 DNA sequence: TGTGCCAGTAGTAGGGGCCCCGACAGGGCGTATGGCTACACCTTC. It specifies CASSRGPDRAYGYTF.

In DNA, the CDR3 is TGTGCCAGCCTGGGGGGTTCACCCCTCCACTTT. It is translated as CASLGGSPLHF. J is TRBJ1-6 and V is TRBV6-5, with D perhaps matching TRBD1 (5 bases). Germline loops: CDR1 MNHEY, CDR2 SVGAGI. V lost 8 bases and J lost 9, with 8 bases in between. The CDR3 consists of 11 residues.

The CDR3 sequence is CASSLRDRGYLDTQYF. CDR3 coding DNA: TGTGCCAGCTCCCTGCGGGACAGGGGCTATTTAGATACGCAGTATTTT. The chain uses TRBV18 and TRBJ2-3, with 10 bases matching TRBD1. There are 16 residues in the CDR3. Per the germline V gene, CDR1 is KGHSH and CDR2 is LQKENI. Trimming removed 6 bases from V and 5 bases from J; junction bases left unmatched: 11.

The V call is TRBV9, the J call TRBJ2-1; weak D call: TRBD2 (6 bases). V was shortened by 4 bases and J by 2 bases, with 19 bases between the two germline ends. Germline V gene data show CDR1 as SGDLS and CDR2 as YYNGEE. The CDR3 is 17 residues long. In DNA, the CDR3 is TGTGCCAGCAGCCCGGACCTTACTAGCTGGACCTACAATGAGCAGTTCTTC. It is translated as CASSPDLTSWTYNEQFF. Drawing the rest from reference TRBV9 and TRBJ2-1, the complete variable domain is DSGVTQTPKHLITATGQRVTLRCSPRSGDLSVYWYQQSLDQGLQFLIQYYNGEERAKGNILERFSAQQFPDLHSELNLSSLELGDSALYFCASSPDLTSWTYNEQFFGPGTRLTVL.

About this clone itself: At the DNA level, this CDR3 is encoded by other sequences in the same sample as well. The chain uses TRBV28 and TRBJ2-1, with D uncertain. The germline V gene encodes CDR1 MDHEN and CDR2 SYDVKM. CDR3 length: 10 residues. V was cut by 6 bases and J by 3 bases, with 0 bases left in between. This CDR3 reads CASSYNEQFF. The CDR3 region has the DNA TGTGCCAGCAGCTACAATGAGCAGTTCTTC.

This chain links TRBV6-5 with TRBJ2-1; no clear D. This CDR3 has 14 residues. V was pared by 2 bases and J by 4 bases, with 9 bases between. The V gene's germline CDR1 is MNHEY and CDR2 SVGAGI. The CDR3 DNA sequence: TGTGCCAGCAGTTACAACAACGTATACAATGAGCAGTTCTTC. This codes for CASSYNNVYNEQFF.

The chain has TRBV28 and TRBJ2-5, with 12 bases matching TRBD2. The germline gives CDR1 MDHEN, CDR2 SYDVKM. Germline trimming cut 4 bases from V and 4 bases from J; bases unmatched to any gene: 13. This CDR3 has 18 amino acids. CDR3 coding DNA: TGTGCCAGCAGTTATCGTCTAGCGGGAGGGGGTTTGTCAGAGACCCAGTACTTC. Translating it yields CASSYRLAGGGLSETQYF.

The rearrangement links TRBV27 to TRBJ2-7; D possibly corresponds to TRBD2 (7 bases). V lost 6 bases and J lost 5, with 29 bases in between. The CDR3 is 18 amino acids. Germline V gene lookup returns CDR1 MNHEY and CDR2 SMNVEV (reference sequence). This CDR3 is CASSPLMDGGPELDEQYF. For the CDR3, the DNA is TGTGCCAGCAGCCCCCTTATGGACGGGGGGCCGGAACTCGACGAGCAGTACTTC.

A remark on this clone: This CDR3 is also generated by other DNA sequences in the sample. The chain recombines TRBV28 with TRBJ2-4, with D possibly TRBD1 on 6 matching bases. V lost 3 bases to trimming and J lost 0 bases, with 12 bases between them. The CDR3 sequence is 16 residues long. The germline CDR1 and CDR2 sequences are MDHEN and SYDVKM. The CDR3 protein is CASSLGQGLAKNIQYF. DNA for the CDR3: TGTGCCAGCAGTTTGGGTCAGGGGCTAGCCAAAAACATTCAGTACTTC.

This chain connects TRBV4-2 to TRBJ2-7, with 10 nucleotides matching TRBD2. Unmatched junction bases numbered 1, after V lost 2 bases and J lost 3 bases. The CDR3 has 14 amino acids. The germline V gene has CDR1 LGHNA and CDR2 YNFKEQ. The CDR3 sequence: CASSQRTSGYEQYF. The CDR3 bases are TGTGCCAGCAGCCAACGGACTAGCGGCTACGAGCAGTACTTC.

The chain recombines TRBV11-2 with TRBJ2-2; 8 bases match TRBD1. V lost 5 bases, J lost 3 bases, and 14 bases stayed unmatched. This CDR3 contains 18 residues. Germline values: CDR1 SGHAT, CDR2 FQNNGV. The CDR3 sequence: CASSARLGRGPDTGELFF. The CDR3 DNA reads TGTGCCAGCAGCGCCCGATTGGGCAGGGGGCCGGACACCGGGGAGCTGTTTTTT.

This chain uses TRBV6-1 with TRBJ2-5; D might be TRBD2 (6 bases). Deletions cut 2 bases from V and 3 bases from J, with 13 bases between. Per the germline V gene, CDR1 is MNHNS and CDR2 is SASEGT. The CDR3 runs to 15 residues. The CDR3 region has the DNA TGTGCCAGCAGTGAAACCTGGGAGGAGGAAGAGACCCAGTACTTC. This encodes CASSETWEEEETQYF.